The source of this T cell receptor beta chain is a study of immune characterization of retroperitoneal liposarcoma. Germline V lookup: CDR1 MGHDK, CDR2 SYGVNS. The CDR3 spans 14 residues. The V end lost 5 bases, the J end lost 3 bases, and 11 bases lay between the germline ends. This clonotype was counted between two and nine times. A single record per CDR3 protein comes from TCRdb applying MiXCR to the PCR reads. Seen here are more than 10,000 distinct CDR3 sequences, roughly 47% observed once, and the top ten hold roughly an eighth. The receptor's source is a female donor with retroperitoneal liposarcoma. The specimen sequenced was tumor tissue. The rearrangement uses TRBV25-1 and TRBJ2-1, with a possible D match to TRBD2 (7 bases). The CDR3 DNA is TGTGCCAGCAGTAAGGGGGAGGGCTACAATGAGCAGTTCTTC. It translates to CASSKGEGYNEQFF.